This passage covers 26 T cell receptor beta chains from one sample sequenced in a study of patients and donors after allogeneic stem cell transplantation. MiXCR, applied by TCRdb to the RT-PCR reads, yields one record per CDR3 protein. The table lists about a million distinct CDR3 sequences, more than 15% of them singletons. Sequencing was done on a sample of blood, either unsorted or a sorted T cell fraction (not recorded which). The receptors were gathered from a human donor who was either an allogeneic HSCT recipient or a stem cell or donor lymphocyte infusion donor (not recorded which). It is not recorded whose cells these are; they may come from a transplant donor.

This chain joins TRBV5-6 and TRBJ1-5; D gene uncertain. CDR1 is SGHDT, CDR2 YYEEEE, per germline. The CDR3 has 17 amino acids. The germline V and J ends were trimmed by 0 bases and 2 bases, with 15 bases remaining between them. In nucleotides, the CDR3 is TGTGCCAGCAGCTTGGTGCTCAGCCAGAAAGGCAATCAGCCCCAGCATTTT. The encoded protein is CASSLVLSQKGNQPQHF. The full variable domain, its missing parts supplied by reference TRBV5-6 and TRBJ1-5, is DAGVTQSPTHLIKTRGQQVTLRCSPKSGHDTVSWYQQALGQGPQFIFQYYEEEERQRGNFPDRFSGHQFPNYSSELNVNALLLGDSALYLCASSLVLSQKGNQPQHFGDGTRLSIL.

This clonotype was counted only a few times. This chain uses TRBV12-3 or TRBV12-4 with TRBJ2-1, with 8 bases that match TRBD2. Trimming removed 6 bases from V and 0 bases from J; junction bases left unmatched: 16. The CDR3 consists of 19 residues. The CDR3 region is CASRGRTSRIDYSYNEQFF. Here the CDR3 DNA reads TGTGCCAGCAGGGGGAGGACTAGCCGTATAGACTACTCCTACAATGAGCAGTTCTTC.

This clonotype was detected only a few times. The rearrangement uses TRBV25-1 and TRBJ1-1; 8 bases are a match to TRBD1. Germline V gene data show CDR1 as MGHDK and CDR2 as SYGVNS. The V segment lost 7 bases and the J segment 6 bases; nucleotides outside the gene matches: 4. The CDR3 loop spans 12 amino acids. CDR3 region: CASTQGVAEAFF. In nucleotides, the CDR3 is TGTGCCAGCACACAGGGGGTCGCTGAAGCTTTCTTT. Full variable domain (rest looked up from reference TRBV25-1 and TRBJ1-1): EADIYQTPRYLVIGTGKKITLECSQTMGHDKMYWYQQDPGMELHLIHYSYGVNSTEKGDLSSESTVSRIRTEHFPLTLESARPSHTSQYLCASTQGVAEAFFGQGTRLTVV.

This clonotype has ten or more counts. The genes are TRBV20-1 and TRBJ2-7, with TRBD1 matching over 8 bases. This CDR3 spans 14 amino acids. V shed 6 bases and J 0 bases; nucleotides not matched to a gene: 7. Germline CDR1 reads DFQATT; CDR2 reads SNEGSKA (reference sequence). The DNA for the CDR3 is TGCAGTGCCCTAGAAGGGACAGGCTCCTACGAGCAGTACTTC. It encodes CSALEGTGSYEQYF.

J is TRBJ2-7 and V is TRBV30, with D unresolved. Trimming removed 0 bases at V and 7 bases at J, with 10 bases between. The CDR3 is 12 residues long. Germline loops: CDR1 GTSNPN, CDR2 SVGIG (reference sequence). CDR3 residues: CAWSVRAEEQYF. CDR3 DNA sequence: TGTGCCTGGAGTGTAAGGGCGGAGGAGCAGTACTTC.

The CDR3 loop reads CASVTSTDTQYF. CDR3 bases: TGTGCCAGCGTTACTAGCACAGATACGCAGTATTTT. The chain is built from TRBV6-6 and TRBJ2-3; unclear D gene. The germline V and J ends were trimmed by 8 bases and 0 bases, with 6 bases remaining between them. Germline values: CDR1 MNHNY, CDR2 SVGAGI (reference sequence). The CDR3 consists of 12 residues.

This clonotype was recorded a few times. The CDR3: CASSWGDRGYQETQYF. CDR3 coding DNA: TGTGCCAGCAGTTGGGGGGACAGGGGGTACCAAGAGACCCAGTACTTC. The rearrangement links TRBV6-5 to TRBJ2-5; 11 nucleotides match TRBD1. The CDR3 is made up of 16 amino acids. CDR1 MNHEY and CDR2 SVGAGI come from the germline V gene. J gave up 0 bases and V 4 bases, and 4 bases lay outside the gene matches.

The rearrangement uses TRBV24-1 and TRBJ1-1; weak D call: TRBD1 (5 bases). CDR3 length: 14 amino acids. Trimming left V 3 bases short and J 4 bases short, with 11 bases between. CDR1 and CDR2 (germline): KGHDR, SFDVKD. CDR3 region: CATSDPGESTEAFF. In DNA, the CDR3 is TGTGCCACCAGTGATCCGGGGGAGAGCACTGAAGCTTTCTTT.

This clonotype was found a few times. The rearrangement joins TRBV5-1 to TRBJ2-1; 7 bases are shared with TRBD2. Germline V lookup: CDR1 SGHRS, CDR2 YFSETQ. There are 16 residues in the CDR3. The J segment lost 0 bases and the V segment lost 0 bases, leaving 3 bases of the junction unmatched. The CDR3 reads CASSLDGGNSYNEQFF. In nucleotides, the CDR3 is TGCGCCAGCAGCTTGGACGGGGGGAACTCCTACAATGAGCAGTTCTTC.

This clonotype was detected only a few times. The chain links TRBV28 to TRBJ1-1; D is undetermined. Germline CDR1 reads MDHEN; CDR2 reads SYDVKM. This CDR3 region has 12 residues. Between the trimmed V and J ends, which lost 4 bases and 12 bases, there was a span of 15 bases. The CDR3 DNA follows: TGTGCCAGCAGTTCCCTAAGGGTAGGAACTTTCTTT. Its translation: CASSSLRVGTFF.

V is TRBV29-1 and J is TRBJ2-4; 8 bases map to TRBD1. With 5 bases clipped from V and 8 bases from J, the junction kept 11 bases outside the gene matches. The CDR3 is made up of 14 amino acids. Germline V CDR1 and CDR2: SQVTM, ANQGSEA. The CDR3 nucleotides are TGCAGCGTTCCGGACAGGGTGAGGGAAGACATTCAGTACTTC. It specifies CSVPDRVREDIQYF.

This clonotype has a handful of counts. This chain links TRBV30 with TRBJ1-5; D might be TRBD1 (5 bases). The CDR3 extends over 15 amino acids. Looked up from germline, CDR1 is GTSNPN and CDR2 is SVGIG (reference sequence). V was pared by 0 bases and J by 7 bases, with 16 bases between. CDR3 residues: CAWSVSGGGGQPQHF. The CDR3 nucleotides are TGTGCCTGGAGTGTCTCCGGGGGAGGAGGCCAGCCCCAGCATTTT.

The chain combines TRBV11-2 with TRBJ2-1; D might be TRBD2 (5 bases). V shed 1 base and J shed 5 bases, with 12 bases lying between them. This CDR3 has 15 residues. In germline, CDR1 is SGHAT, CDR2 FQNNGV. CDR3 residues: CASSLVGGSHNEQFF. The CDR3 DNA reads TGTGCCAGCAGCTTAGTTGGTGGGAGCCACAATGAGCAGTTCTTC.

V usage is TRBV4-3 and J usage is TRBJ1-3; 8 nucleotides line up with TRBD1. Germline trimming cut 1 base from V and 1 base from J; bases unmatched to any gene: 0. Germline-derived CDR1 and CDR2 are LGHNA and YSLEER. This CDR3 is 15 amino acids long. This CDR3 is CASSQGTGSGNTIYF. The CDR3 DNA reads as TGCGCCAGCAGCCAAGGGACAGGGTCTGGAAACACCATATATTTT.

The CDR3 region has the DNA TGTGCCAGCACCCGACTAGCGGGGTACAATGAGCAGTTCTTC. Amino acid sequence: CASTRLAGYNEQFF. The gene calls are TRBV6-1 and TRBJ2-1, with 11 positions matching TRBD2. The J segment lost 4 bases and the V segment lost 7 bases, leaving 3 bases of the junction unmatched. The V gene's germline CDR1 is MNHNS and CDR2 SASEGT. The CDR3 runs 14 residues.

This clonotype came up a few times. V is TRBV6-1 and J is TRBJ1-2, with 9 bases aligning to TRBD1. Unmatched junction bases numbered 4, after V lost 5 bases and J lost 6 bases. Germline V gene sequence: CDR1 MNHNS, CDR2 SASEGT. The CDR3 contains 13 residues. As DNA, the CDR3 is TGTGCCAGCAGTCACGGGACAGGGAATGGCTACACCTTC. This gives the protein CASSHGTGNGYTF.

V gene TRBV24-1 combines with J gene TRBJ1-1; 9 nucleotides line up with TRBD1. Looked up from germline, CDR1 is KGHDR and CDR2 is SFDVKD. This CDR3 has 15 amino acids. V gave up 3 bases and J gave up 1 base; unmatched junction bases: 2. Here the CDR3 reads CATSDHRGPNTEAFF. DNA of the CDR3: TGTGCCACCAGTGATCACAGGGGGCCGAACACTGAAGCTTTCTTT.

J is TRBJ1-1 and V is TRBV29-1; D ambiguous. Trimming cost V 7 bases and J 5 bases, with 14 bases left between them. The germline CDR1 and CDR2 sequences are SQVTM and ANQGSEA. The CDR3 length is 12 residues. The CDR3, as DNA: TGCAGCGCCTCCCCTAGGATGACTGAAGCTTTCTTT. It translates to CSASPRMTEAFF.

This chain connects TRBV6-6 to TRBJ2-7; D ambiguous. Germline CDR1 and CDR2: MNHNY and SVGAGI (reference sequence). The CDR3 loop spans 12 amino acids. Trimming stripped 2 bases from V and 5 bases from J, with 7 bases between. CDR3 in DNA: TGTGCCAGCAGTTACGTTAGGGACGAGCAGTACTTC. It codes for CASSYVRDEQYF.

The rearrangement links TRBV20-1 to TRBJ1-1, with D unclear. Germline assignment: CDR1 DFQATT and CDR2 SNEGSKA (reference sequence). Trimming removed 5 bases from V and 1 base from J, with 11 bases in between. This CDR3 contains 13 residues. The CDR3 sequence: CSAPRSPNTEAFF. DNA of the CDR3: TGCAGTGCTCCACGCTCGCCGAACACTGAAGCTTTCTTT.

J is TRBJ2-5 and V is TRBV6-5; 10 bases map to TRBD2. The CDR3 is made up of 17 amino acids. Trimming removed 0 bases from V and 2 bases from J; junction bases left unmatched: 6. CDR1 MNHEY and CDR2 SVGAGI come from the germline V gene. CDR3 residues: CASSYSTSGPPQETQYF. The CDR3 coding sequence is TGTGCCAGCAGTTACTCGACTAGCGGGCCACCGCAAGAGACCCAGTACTTC.

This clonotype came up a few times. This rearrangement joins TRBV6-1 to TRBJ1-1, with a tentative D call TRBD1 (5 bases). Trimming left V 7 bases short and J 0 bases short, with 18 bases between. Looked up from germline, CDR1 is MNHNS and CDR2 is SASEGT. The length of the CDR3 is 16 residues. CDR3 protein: CASTRGSTVMNTEAFF. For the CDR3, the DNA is TGTGCCAGCACTAGGGGTTCGACGGTAATGAACACTGAAGCTTTCTTT.

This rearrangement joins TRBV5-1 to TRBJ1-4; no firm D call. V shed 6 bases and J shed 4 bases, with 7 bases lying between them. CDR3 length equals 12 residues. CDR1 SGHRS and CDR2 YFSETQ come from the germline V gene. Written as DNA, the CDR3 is TGCGCCAGCATGGGGTTTAATGAAAAACTGTTTTTT. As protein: CASMGFNEKLFF. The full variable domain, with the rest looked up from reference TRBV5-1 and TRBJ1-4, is KAGVTQTPRYLIKTRGQQVTLSCSPISGHRSVSWYQQTPGQGLQFLFEYFSETQRNKGNFPGRFSGRQFSNSRSEMNVSTLELGDSALYLCASMGFNEKLFFGSGTQLSVL.

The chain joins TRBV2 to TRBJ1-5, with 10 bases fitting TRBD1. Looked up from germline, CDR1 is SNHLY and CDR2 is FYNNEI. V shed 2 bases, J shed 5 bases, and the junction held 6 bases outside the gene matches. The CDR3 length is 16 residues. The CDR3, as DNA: TGTGCCAGCAGTGAACCCGGGACAGGGGTGTATCAGCCCCAGCATTTT. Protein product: CASSEPGTGVYQPQHF.

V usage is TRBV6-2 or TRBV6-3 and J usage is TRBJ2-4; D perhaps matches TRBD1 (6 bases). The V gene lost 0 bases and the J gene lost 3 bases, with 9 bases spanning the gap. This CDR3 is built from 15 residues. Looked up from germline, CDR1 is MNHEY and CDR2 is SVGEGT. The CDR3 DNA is TGTGCCAGCAGTTACTCGGCAGGGGACAAAAACATTCAGTACTTC. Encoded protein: CASSYSAGDKNIQYF.

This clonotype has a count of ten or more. The CDR3: CASSLDRGNTIYF. In DNA, the CDR3 is TGTGCCAGCAGCTTAGATCGGGGGAACACCATATATTTT. The rearrangement joins TRBV7-8 to TRBJ1-3; weak D call: TRBD1 (5 bases). Per germline, CDR1 SGHVS and CDR2 FQNEAQ. V was pared by 1 base and J by 7 bases, with 8 bases between. The CDR3 sequence is 13 residues long.